Sequencing of this T cell receptor (beta chain) was carried out in a study of blood T cell repertoires in COVID-19. Across the whole study: Acute-phase and convalescent COVID-19 samples originated in the United States, Italy and Spain.

As handled by the study authors: Amplification of reference gene primers was used by the study to estimate nucleated cell counts. The method was immunoSEQ multiplex PCR; TCRdb's version includes in-frame clones alone and lacks a portion of them. V, J and clone size were drawn from that table, and D and trimming were deduced from the DNA. The sample lists more than 200,000 clones, 65% to 90% occurring once. The material sequenced was peripheral blood. This TCR came from a woman aged 40-49 years who had recovered from COVID-19.

The CDR3 nucleotides are TGCAGCGCCCGAGGGCAGGGGGCCTACGAGCAGTACTTC. Translating gives CSARGQGAYEQYF. The gene calls are TRBV29-1 and TRBJ2-7; 7 nucleotides line up with TRBD1. The CDR3 totals 13 residues. V lost 7 bases to trimming and J lost 2 bases; unmatched junction nucleotides: 8. CDR1 and CDR2 from the germline V gene are SQVTM and ANQGSEA.